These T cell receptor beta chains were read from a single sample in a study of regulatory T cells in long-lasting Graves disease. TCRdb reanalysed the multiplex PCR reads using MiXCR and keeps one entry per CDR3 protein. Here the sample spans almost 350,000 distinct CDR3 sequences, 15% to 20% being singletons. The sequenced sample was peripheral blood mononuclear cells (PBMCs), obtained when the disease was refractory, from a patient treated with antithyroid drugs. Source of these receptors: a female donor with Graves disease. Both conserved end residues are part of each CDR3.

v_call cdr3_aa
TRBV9 CASSSGTGAYGYTF
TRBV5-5 CASSAMAWGGDTGELFF
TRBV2 CASRGQGARSTEAFF
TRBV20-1 CSALGPGETGSHLLYNEKLFF
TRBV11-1 CASSPRARSRNTEAFF
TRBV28 CATDPRTGDSTREAFF
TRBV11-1 CASSRGSGFQETQYF
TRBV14 CASSRPGLAGVTGELFF
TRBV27 CASTPTGGPNQPQHF
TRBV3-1 CASSQALRGETQYF
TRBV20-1 CSARPPTASYEQYF
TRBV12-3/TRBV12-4 CASSFWEGQPQHF
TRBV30 CAWTGANEKLFF
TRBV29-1 CSVGQANYGYTF
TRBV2 CASRGGLGDTEAFF
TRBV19 CASRIQAGTGGSGYTF
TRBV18 CASSPSGGGAGEQYF
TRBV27 CASSFMAHGNQPQHF
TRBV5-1 CASGVGHSYEQYF
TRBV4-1 CASSQGESGNYEQYF
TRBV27 CAAGYNSPLHF
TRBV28 CASSLGGGHEKLFF
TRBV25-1 CASSDLGGPKNIQYF
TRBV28 CASSLYSVGDTQYF
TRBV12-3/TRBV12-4 CASSPSGRNQPQHF
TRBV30 CAWSVARISGSFRETQYF
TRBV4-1 CASSQGLLAVNIQYF
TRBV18 CASSPTGQSTYEQYF
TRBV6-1 CASSDGTDRSEAFF
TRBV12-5 CASSNGQLNQPQHF
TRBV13 CASSLGDVSPLHF
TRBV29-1 CSVDTVGRGETQYF
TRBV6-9 CASSSPFPGQNEQYF
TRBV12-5 CASGRNRLGFNQPQHF
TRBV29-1 CSVSWRTVNNEQFF
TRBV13 CASSSNLNGIVEQYF
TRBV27 CASSLLAGAWEQYF
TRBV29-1 CSVQQGNTEAFF
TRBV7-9 CASSSRTGSYEQYF
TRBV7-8 CASSSPGLNTGELFF
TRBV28 CASSLPIRDRGTKTQYF
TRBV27 CASSLSLNQPQHF
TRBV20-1 CSLLIGANTEAFF
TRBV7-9 CASSPPGTGELFF
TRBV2 CASSGQGSTEAFF
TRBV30 CAWSVLSGGSGNTIYF
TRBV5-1 CASSFGPFKGLVNTGELFF
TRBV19 CASSLNGGPPETQYF
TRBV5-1 CASSLTEGTEAFF
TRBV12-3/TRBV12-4 CASSKLDRAYQPQHF
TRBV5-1 CASSFGGIAYEQYF
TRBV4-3 CASSPGQADTEAFF
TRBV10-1 CASSEGQGFTDEQYF